This T cell receptor (beta chain) emerged from a study of vaccination and CD4 T cells after COVID-19. As for the study in general: Every participant had a vaccine, which was either BNT162b2 or mRNA-1273, given in two doses. Study findings and constraints: The study found median SARS-CoV-2-reactive clonotypes rising from roughly 22 to 38, not significantly. Looking at convalescent patients, a median approximately 86% of reactive clones were present only post-vaccination.

Treatment specified: approximately nine-day PBMC culture with coronavirus spike peptide pools or control peptides (ViraFEST assay). Per the germline V gene, CDR1 is KGHSH and CDR2 is LQKENI. This CDR3 is built from 11 residues. The V and J ends lost 3 bases and 3 bases respectively, with 2 bases between them. As to this clonotype: Its antigen is unidentified.

At the Johns Hopkins FTIC core, DNA taken from cultured CD4+ T cells was sequenced by way of the Oncomine TCR Beta short-read assay. Genomic DNA was isolated from cultured CD4+ T cells. TCRdb processed the PCR reads anew with MiXCR; each CDR3 protein has one entry. The sample lists more than 12,000 distinct CDR3 sequences, approximately 73% seen once, with roughly a tenth in the top ten. The clonotype was recovered from a human donor who had recovered from COVID-19. Sample: CD4+ T cells from blood, cultured in vitro. This chain links TRBV18 with TRBJ1-2, with D hard to call. Here the CDR3 DNA reads TGTGCCAGCTCACCGGACTATGGCTACACCTTC. This gives the protein CASSPDYGYTF.